Here is one T cell receptor beta chain with its context. The target antigen is unknown. This record belongs to a study of shared clonotypes between healthy human individuals. Study-wide findings and caveats: Donor scarcity curtailed the genetic and exposure-history diversity represented herein.

Germline V gives CDR1 LNHDA, CDR2 SQIVND (reference sequence). This CDR3 is built from 14 residues. The ends lost 4 bases at V and 12 bases at J; junction bases unmatched: 11. Profiled with immunoSEQ multiplex PCR; TCRdb holds only in-frame clones, not every one. The table lists some 2,000,000 clones, roughly 95% of them singletons. This receptor was taken from a man aged 18-30 years in good health. This chain joins TRBV19 and TRBJ2-4; TRBD1 agrees at 8 bases. Material for sequencing was naive CD4+ T cells sorted from blood. Noted subset: CD45RA+ positively selected. The CDR3 spells CASSTQGALFAQYF. DNA of the CDR3: TGTGCCAGTAGTACCCAGGGGGCCCTCTTTGCTCAGTACTTC.